One and the same sample provided the 24 T cell receptor beta chains below, sequenced in a study of CD8+ T cells in alopecia areata. Extraction of RNA preceded its reverse transcription into cDNA, which served as the sequencing template. The assay was immunoSEQ multiplex PCR, and TCRdb's table has in-frame clones only and misses some. The table shows approximately 63,000 clones, with 50% to 75% occurring only once. The sample consisted of CD8+ T cells sorted from blood, taken at week 0. The receptor source for this set is a human donor with alopecia areata.

This rearrangement joins TRBV30 to TRBJ2-1, with TRBD2 matching over 14 bases. CDR1 is GTSNPN and CDR2 is SVGIG in the germline V gene (reference sequence). There are 14 residues in the CDR3. The J segment lost 12 bases and the V segment lost 4 bases, leaving 8 bases of the junction unmatched. For the CDR3, the DNA is TGTGCCTGGACTGGACTAGCGGGAGGTTTTGCGCAGTTCTTC. Protein: CAWTGLAGGFAQFF.

J is TRBJ2-5 and V is TRBV9; D remains unclear. CDR1 SGDLS and CDR2 YYNGEE come from the germline V gene. V lost 0 bases, J lost 4 bases, and 7 bases lay in between. The CDR3 covers 13 residues. The CDR3 loop reads CASSVDGGETQYF. In nucleotides, the CDR3 is TGTGCCAGCAGCGTAGATGGCGGAGAGACCCAGTACTTC. Complete variable domain (other parts from reference TRBV9 and TRBJ2-5): DSGVTQTPKHLITATGQRVTLRCSPRSGDLSVYWYQQSLDQGLQFLIQYYNGEERAKGNILERFSAQQFPDLHSELNLSSLELGDSALYFCASSVDGGETQYFGPGTRLLVL.

The J gene is TRBJ2-1, the V gene TRBV5-6; 10 bases are shared with TRBD2. The junction had 0 bases not matched to a gene; V was cut back by 2 bases and J by 4 bases. The CDR3 has 14 residues. Germline V lookup: CDR1 SGHDT, CDR2 YYEEEE. The CDR3 DNA follows: TGTGCCAGCAGCTTACTAGCGGGATACAATGAGCAGTTCTTC. This encodes CASSLLAGYNEQFF.

A single count supports this clone. The chain recombines TRBV2 with TRBJ2-7, with 7 nucleotides matching TRBD1. The CDR3 sequence is 13 residues long. V lost 8 bases, J lost 2 bases, and 6 bases stayed unmatched. Germline V CDR1 and CDR2: SNHLY, FYNNEI. CDR3 amino acids: CASLDRETYEQYF. Here the CDR3 DNA reads TGTGCCAGCCTCGACAGGGAGACCTACGAGCAGTACTTC.

This clone came up a few times. This sequence joins TRBV6-4 and TRBJ2-5; D not certain. Germline V lookup: CDR1 MRHNA, CDR2 SNTAGT. Trimming removed 4 bases from V and 5 bases from J, with 8 bases in between. The CDR3 length is 12 residues. CDR3 DNA: TGTGCCAGCAGTGGGATAGGGGAGACCCAGTACTTC. It encodes CASSGIGETQYF.

This clone occurred a few times. The rearrangement links TRBV19 to TRBJ2-7, with D hard to call. The CDR3 runs 10 residues. Germline CDR1 LNHDA, CDR2 SQIVND (reference sequence). Trimming pared 10 bases from V and 7 bases from J, leaving 11 bases between. CDR3 loop: CATMNGEQYF. The DNA for the CDR3 is TGTGCCACCATGAATGGGGAGCAGTACTTC.

This clone has just a few counts. The V and J genes are TRBV27 and TRBJ2-7; D is possibly TRBD1 (5 bases). Germline V gene sequence: CDR1 MNHEY, CDR2 SMNVEV (reference sequence). The CDR3 spans 13 residues. V gave up 5 bases and J gave up 7 bases, with 15 bases separating them. CDR3: CASSPSGLGEQYF. Here the CDR3 DNA reads TGTGCCAGCAGTCCCTCAGGGTTGGGGGAGCAGTACTTC.

The chain joins TRBV27 to TRBJ2-7; maybe TRBD1 (6 bases). The ends were cut back, 6 bases at V and 6 bases at J, with 9 bases in the middle. This CDR3 contains 11 residues. The germline V gene encodes CDR1 MNHEY and CDR2 SMNVEV (reference sequence). The CDR3 is CASRRGFEQYF. Here the CDR3 DNA reads TGTGCCAGCAGGAGGGGGTTCGAGCAGTACTTC.

The V and J genes are TRBV29-1 and TRBJ2-3; 9 bases are shared with TRBD1. CDR3 length: 15 amino acids. Germline CDR1 and CDR2: SQVTM and ANQGSEA. Trimming cost V 7 bases and J 3 bases; bases outside gene matches: 11. CDR3 sequence reads: CSADLGTGKTDTQYF. Here the CDR3 DNA reads TGCAGCGCAGACCTTGGGACAGGGAAGACAGATACGCAGTATTTT.

This clone has only a few counts. DNA for the CDR3: TGCAGCGTGGGGGTCGGTGACGGGGAGCTGTTTTTT. Its translation: CSVGVGDGELFF. The rearrangement uses TRBV29-1 and TRBJ2-2; D could derive from TRBD1 or TRBD2 (5 bases each). Trimming removed 6 bases at V and 7 bases at J, with 12 bases between. Germline V lookup: CDR1 SQVTM, CDR2 ANQGSEA. The CDR3 is made up of 12 amino acids.

This rearrangement joins TRBV5-1 to TRBJ2-1; no definite D call. Germline values: CDR1 SGHRS, CDR2 YFSETQ. This CDR3 contains 15 residues. V was cut by 4 bases and J by 0 bases, with 11 bases left in between. CDR3 protein: CASSQDPSSYNEQFF. The CDR3 DNA reads TGCGCCAGCAGCCAGGACCCAAGCTCCTACAATGAGCAGTTCTTC.

The CDR3 spells CASSVGTTSGNEQFF. The DNA of the CDR3 is TGTGCCAGCAGCGTAGGGACAACCTCCGGCAATGAGCAGTTCTTC. The chain combines TRBV9 with TRBJ2-1; TRBD1 is a possible D gene (5 bases). V lost 0 bases, J lost 6 bases, and 13 bases lay in between. CDR1 and CDR2 from the germline V gene are SGDLS and YYNGEE. This CDR3 contains 15 residues.

The chain is built from TRBV4-1 and TRBJ2-5; 12 bases line up with TRBD2. The V segment lost 4 bases and the J segment 5 bases; nucleotides outside the gene matches: 8. Germline values: CDR1 MGHRA, CDR2 YSYEKL. The length of the CDR3 is 16 residues. The CDR3 sequence is CASSPRTSGAYETQYF. The CDR3 DNA reads TGCGCCAGCAGCCCCCGGACTAGCGGGGCCTACGAGACCCAGTACTTC.

The J gene is TRBJ2-3, the V gene TRBV28, with 10 bases identical to TRBD2. Germline CDR1 is MDHEN and CDR2 is SYDVKM. The CDR3 extends over 16 amino acids. The V and J ends lost 3 bases and 8 bases, in that order; junction bases with no gene match: 11. CDR3 sequence (DNA): TGTGCCAGCAGTTTCTCTGGTCTAGCGGGAGAGGGTACGCAGTATTTT. Amino acids: CASSFSGLAGEGTQYF.

The chain is built from TRBV18 and TRBJ1-1; the D is unclear. Looked up from germline, CDR1 is KGHSH and CDR2 is LQKENI. With 6 bases removed from V and 7 bases from J, the gap between germline ends came to 15 bases. The CDR3 loop spans 13 amino acids. CDR3 nucleotides: TGTGCCAGCTCTTGGAAGGCAGGAGATGAAGCTTTCTTT. Translated: CASSWKAGDEAFF.

DNA of the CDR3: TGTGCCAGCAGTCCCGACCGAGGGGACTATGGCTACACCTTC. Amino acid sequence: CASSPDRGDYGYTF. The V and J genes are TRBV27 and TRBJ1-2; D may be TRBD1 (5 bases). CDR3 length: 14 residues. With 5 bases removed from V and 3 bases from J, the gap between germline ends came to 13 bases. From germline, CDR1 is MNHEY and CDR2 SMNVEV (reference sequence).

This chain links TRBV27 with TRBJ1-1; D is unresolved. Germline V CDR1 and CDR2: MNHEY, SMNVEV (reference sequence). Trimming cost V 0 bases and J 3 bases, with 11 bases left between them. This CDR3 contains 15 residues. The CDR3 DNA follows: TGTGCCAGCAGTTTATCCTCTTGGCAGTACACTGAAGCTTTCTTT. As protein: CASSLSSWQYTEAFF.

This rearrangement joins TRBV27 to TRBJ2-6, with D maybe TRBD1 (6 bases). The CDR3 totals 17 residues. The V gene's germline CDR1 is MNHEY and CDR2 SMNVEV (reference sequence). Trimming stripped 7 bases from V and 0 bases from J, with 16 bases between. For the CDR3, the DNA is TGTGCCAGCACTTCTGTAACAGGGTTCTCTGGGGCCAACGTCCTGACTTTC. This gives the protein CASTSVTGFSGANVLTF.

The chain couples TRBV25-1 to TRBJ2-6; D call uncertain. Germline V CDR1 and CDR2: MGHDK, SYGVNS. This CDR3 has 14 residues. Trimming cost V 1 base and J 17 bases, with 18 bases left between them. The CDR3 spells CASSEWHDPSPMTF. DNA of the CDR3: TGTGCCAGCAGTGAATGGCATGACCCGTCCCCCATGACTTTC. The full variable domain, with the rest looked up from reference TRBV25-1 and TRBJ2-6, is EADIYQTPRYLVIGTGKKITLECSQTMGHDKMYWYQQDPGMELHLIHYSYGVNSTEKGDLSSESTVSRIRTEHFPLTLESARPSHTSQYLCASSEWHDPSPMTFGAGSRLTVL.

This clone has a handful of counts. The chain combines TRBV19 with TRBJ1-1; D perhaps matches TRBD1 (5 bases). Trimming left V 7 bases short and J 0 bases short, with 9 bases between. The germline V gene encodes CDR1 LNHDA and CDR2 SQIVND (reference sequence). This CDR3 region has 13 residues. The CDR3 DNA sequence: TGTGCCAGTATTGAGGGGATGAACACTGAAGCTTTCTTT. It encodes CASIEGMNTEAFF. Drawing the rest from reference TRBV19 and TRBJ1-1, the complete variable domain is DGGITQSPKYLFRKEGQNVTLSCEQNLNHDAMYWYRQDPGQGLRLIYYSQIVNDFQKGDIAEGYSVSREKKESFPLTVTSAQKNPTAFYLCASIEGMNTEAFFGQGTRLTVV.

The gene calls are TRBV13 and TRBJ2-1; D gene unclear. V lost 4 bases to trimming and J lost 5 bases, with 6 bases between them. CDR1 is PRHDT, CDR2 FYEKMQ, per germline (reference sequence). The CDR3 has 12 residues. The CDR3 DNA follows: TGTGCCAGCAGCTCGCTAGACAATGAGCAGTTCTTC. Encoded protein: CASSSLDNEQFF. Complete variable domain (other parts from reference TRBV13 and TRBJ2-1): AAGVIQSPRHLIKEKRETATLKCYPIPRHDTVYWYQQGPGQDPQFLISFYEKMQSDKGSIPDRFSAQQFSDYHSELNMSSLELGDSALYFCASSSLDNEQFFGPGTRLTVL.

The sample holds a few counts of this clone. The V gene is TRBV19, the J gene TRBJ2-1; TRBD1 agrees at 7 bases. Germline lookup yields CDR1 LNHDA and CDR2 SQIVND (reference sequence). V trimming: 6 bases; J trimming: 5 bases; junction bases outside the gene matches: 7. This CDR3 is 14 amino acids long. CDR3 sequence: CASRGGARHNEQFF. CDR3 bases: TGTGCCAGTAGAGGGGGCGCGAGGCACAATGAGCAGTTCTTC.

This clone has more than one count but fewer than ten. V and J are TRBV4-3 and TRBJ2-2; unclear D gene. CDR1 is LGHNA and CDR2 is YSLEER in the germline V gene. The CDR3 extends over 14 amino acids. V lost 6 bases, J lost 5 bases, and 13 bases lay in between. CDR3 sequence (DNA): TGCGCCAGCAGTAAAGCTGAGAGGACCGGGGAGCTGTTTTTT. It codes for CASSKAERTGELFF.

The V and J genes are TRBV30 and TRBJ1-2, with a possible D match to TRBD1 (5 bases). Germline CDR1 reads GTSNPN; CDR2 reads SVGIG (reference sequence). V was cut by 5 bases and J by 2 bases, with 15 bases left in between. This CDR3 is 14 amino acids long. The CDR3 DNA reads TGTGCCTGGTCCCCAGGGATTGGGAACTATGGCTACACCTTC. Residues: CAWSPGIGNYGYTF.